This T cell receptor beta chain was identified during a study of T-cell memory formation after mild COVID-19. Broader study findings: Cross-reactive memory apparently joined, as some responding clones appeared in pre-infection memory.

On this clonotype itself: Its antigen is unknown.

MiXCR, applied by TCRdb to the 5' RACE reads, yields one record per CDR3 protein. The sample records some 130,000 distinct CDR3 sequences, around 25% being singletons. The germline V gene encodes CDR1 SQVTM and CDR2 ANQGSEA. The length of the CDR3 is 18 residues. After removal of 5 bases from V and 2 bases from J, the junction contained 16 bases not matched to a gene. The receptor was isolated from an adult woman who had mild COVID-19 (a few samples of this study predate the infection). Cell type and time point are not known. Sequenced input: PBMCs or a T cell subset sorted from them (not recorded which). This chain joins TRBV29-1 and TRBJ2-7; 12 bases align to TRBD2. The CDR3 reads CSVPRRSSGGVQPYEQYF. CDR3 in DNA: TGCAGCGTTCCCAGACGGTCTAGCGGGGGGGTTCAGCCCTACGAGCAGTACTTC.